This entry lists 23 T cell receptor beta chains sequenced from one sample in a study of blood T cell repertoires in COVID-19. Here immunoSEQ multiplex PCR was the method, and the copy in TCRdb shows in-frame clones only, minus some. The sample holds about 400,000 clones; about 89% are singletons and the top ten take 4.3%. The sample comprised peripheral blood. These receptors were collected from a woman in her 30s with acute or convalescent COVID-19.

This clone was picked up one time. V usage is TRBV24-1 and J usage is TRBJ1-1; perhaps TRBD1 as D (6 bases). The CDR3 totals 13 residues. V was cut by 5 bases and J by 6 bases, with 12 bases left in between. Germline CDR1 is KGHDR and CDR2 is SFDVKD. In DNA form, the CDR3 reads TGTGCCACCAGTGGTGGGGGCGCGTCTGAAGCTTTCTTT. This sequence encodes CATSGGGASEAFF.

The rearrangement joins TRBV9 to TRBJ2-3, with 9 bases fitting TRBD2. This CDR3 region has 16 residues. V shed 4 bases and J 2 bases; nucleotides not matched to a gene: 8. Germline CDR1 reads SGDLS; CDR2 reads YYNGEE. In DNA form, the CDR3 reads TGTGCCAGCAGCCTAGATAGCGGGGGAAACACAGATACGCAGTATTTT. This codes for CASSLDSGGNTDTQYF. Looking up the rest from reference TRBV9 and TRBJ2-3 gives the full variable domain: DSGVTQTPKHLITATGQRVTLRCSPRSGDLSVYWYQQSLDQGLQFLIQYYNGEERAKGNILERFSAQQFPDLHSELNLSSLELGDSALYFCASSLDSGGNTDTQYFGPGTRLTVL.

The CDR3 sequence is CASSQKMTAGVIETQYF. DNA of the CDR3: TGTGCCAGCAGCCAAAAGATGACAGCAGGAGTGATTGAGACCCAGTACTTC. The chain employs TRBV14 and TRBJ2-5; D is possibly TRBD1 (5 bases). Germline V CDR1 and CDR2: SGHDN, FVKESK. CDR3 length: 17 residues. V lost 2 bases, J lost 5 bases, and 21 bases lay in between.

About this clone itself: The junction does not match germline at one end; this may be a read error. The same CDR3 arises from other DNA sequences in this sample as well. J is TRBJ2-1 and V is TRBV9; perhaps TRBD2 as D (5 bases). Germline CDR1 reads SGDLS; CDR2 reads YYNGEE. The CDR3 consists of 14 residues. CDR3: CASSVEVGVNEQFF. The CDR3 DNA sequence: TGTGCCAGCAGTGTAGAAGTCGGGGTTAATGAGCAGTTCTTC.

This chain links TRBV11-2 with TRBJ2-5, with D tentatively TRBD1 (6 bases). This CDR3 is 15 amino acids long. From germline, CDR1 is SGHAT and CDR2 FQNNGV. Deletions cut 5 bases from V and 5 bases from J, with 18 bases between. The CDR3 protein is CASSIQGGVGETQYF. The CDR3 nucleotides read TGTGCCAGCAGCATACAGGGTGGGGTTGGGGAGACCCAGTACTTC.

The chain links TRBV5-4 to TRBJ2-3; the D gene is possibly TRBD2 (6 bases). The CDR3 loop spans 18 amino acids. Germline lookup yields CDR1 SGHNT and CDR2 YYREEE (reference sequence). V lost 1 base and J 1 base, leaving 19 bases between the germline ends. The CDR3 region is CASSLPSGTSRGTDTQYF. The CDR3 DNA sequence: TGTGCCAGCAGCTTGCCGTCCGGGACTTCCAGGGGCACAGATACGCAGTATTTT. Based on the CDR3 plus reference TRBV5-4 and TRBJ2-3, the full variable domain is ETGVTQSPTHLIKTRGQQVTLRCSSQSGHNTVSWYQQALGQGPQFIFQYYREEENGRGNFPPRFSGLQFPNYSSELNVNALELDDSALYLCASSLPSGTSRGTDTQYFGPGTRLTVL.

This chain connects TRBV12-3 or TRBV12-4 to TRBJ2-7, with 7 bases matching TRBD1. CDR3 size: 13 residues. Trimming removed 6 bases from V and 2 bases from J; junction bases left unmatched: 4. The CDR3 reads CASSRTGTYEQYF. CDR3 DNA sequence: TGTGCCAGCAGCCGGACAGGAACCTACGAGCAGTACTTC.

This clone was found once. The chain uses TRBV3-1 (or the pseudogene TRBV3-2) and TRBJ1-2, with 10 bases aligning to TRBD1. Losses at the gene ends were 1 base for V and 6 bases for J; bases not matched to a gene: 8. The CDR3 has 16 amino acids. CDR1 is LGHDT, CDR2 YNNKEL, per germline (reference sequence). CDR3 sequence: CASSQAPHGTGDGYTF. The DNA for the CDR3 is TGTGCCAGCAGCCAAGCCCCCCACGGGACAGGGGATGGCTACACCTTC.

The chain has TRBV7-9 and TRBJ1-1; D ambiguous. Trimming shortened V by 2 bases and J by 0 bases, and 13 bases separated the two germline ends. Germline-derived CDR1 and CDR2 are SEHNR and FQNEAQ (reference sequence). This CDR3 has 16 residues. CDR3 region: CASSLWGAGMNTEAFF. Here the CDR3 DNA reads TGTGCCAGCAGCTTATGGGGTGCGGGAATGAACACTGAAGCTTTCTTT.

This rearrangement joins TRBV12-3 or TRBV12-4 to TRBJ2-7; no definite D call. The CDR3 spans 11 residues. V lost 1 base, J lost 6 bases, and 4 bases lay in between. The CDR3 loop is CASSLGSEQYF. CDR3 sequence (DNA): TGTGCCAGCAGTTTAGGGAGCGAGCAGTACTTC.

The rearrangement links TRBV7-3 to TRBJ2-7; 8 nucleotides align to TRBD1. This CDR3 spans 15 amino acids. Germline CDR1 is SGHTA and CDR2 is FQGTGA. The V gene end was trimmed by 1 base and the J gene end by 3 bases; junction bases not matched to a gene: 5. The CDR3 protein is CASSLIGTGNYEQYF. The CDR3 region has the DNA TGTGCCAGCAGCTTAATCGGGACAGGAAACTACGAGCAGTACTTC.

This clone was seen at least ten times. CDR3 amino acids: CATSRGQGENGEQYF. The CDR3 DNA follows: TGTGCCACCAGCAGAGGACAGGGGGAAAATGGCGAGCAGTACTTC. This chain uses TRBV15 with TRBJ2-7; TRBD1 matches at 9 bases. Germline V lookup: CDR1 LNHNV, CDR2 YYDKDF (reference sequence). After removal of 1 base from V and 6 bases from J, the junction contained 7 bases not matched to a gene. The CDR3 runs 15 residues.

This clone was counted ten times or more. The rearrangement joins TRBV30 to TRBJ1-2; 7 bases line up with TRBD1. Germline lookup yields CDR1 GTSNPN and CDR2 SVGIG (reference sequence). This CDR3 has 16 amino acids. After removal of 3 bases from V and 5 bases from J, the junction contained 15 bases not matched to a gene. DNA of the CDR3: TGTGCCTGGAGGGAGACCCGACAGGGAAGACTTTATGGCTACACCTTC. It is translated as CAWRETRQGRLYGYTF.

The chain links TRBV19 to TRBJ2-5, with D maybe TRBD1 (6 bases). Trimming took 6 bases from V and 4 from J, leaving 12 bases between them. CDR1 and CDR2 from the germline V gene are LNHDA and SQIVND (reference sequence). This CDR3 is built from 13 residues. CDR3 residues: CASSTGWRETQYF. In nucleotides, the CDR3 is TGTGCCAGTAGCACAGGGTGGCGAGAGACCCAGTACTTC.

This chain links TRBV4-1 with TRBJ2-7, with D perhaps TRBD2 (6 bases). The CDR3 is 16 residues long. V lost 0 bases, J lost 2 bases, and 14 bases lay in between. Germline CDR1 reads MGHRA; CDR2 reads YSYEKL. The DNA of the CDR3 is TGCGCCAGCAGCCAAGATCTCGCGGGGACTGCCTACGAGCAGTACTTC. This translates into CASSQDLAGTAYEQYF.

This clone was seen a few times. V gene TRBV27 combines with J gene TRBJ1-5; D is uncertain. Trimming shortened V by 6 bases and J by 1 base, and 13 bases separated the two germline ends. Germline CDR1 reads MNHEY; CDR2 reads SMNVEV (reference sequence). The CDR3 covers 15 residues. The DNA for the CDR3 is TGTGCCAGCAGCCCGAGGGTGGGCAGCAATCAGCCCCAGCATTTT. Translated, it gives CASSPRVGSNQPQHF.

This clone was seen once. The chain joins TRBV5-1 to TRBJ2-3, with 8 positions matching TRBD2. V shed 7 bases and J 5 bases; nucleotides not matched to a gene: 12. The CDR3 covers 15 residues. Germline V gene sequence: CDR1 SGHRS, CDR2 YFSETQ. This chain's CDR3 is CASRSAGGSEDTQYF. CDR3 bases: TGCGCCAGCCGCTCGGCGGGGGGCAGTGAAGATACGCAGTATTTT. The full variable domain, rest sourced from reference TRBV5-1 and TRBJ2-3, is KAGVTQTPRYLIKTRGQQVTLSCSPISGHRSVSWYQQTPGQGLQFLFEYFSETQRNKGNFPGRFSGRQFSNSRSEMNVSTLELGDSALYLCASRSAGGSEDTQYFGPGTRLTVL.

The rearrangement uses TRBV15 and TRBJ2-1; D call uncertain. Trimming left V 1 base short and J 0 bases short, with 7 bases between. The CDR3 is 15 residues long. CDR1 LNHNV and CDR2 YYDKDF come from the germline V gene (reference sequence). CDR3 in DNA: TGTGCCACCAGCAGAGCTACTATCTCCTACAATGAGCAGTTCTTC. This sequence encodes CATSRATISYNEQFF.

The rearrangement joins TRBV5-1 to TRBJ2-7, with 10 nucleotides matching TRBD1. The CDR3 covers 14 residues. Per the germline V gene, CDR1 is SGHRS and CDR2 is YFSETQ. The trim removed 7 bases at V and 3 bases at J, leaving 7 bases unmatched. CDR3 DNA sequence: TGCGCCAGCCGTGACAGGGGGCATGACTACGAGCAGTACTTC. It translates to CASRDRGHDYEQYF.

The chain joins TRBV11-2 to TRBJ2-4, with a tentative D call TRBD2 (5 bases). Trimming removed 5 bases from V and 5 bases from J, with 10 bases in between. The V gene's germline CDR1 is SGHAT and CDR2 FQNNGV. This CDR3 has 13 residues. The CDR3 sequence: CASSPGIQNIQYF. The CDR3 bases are TGTGCCAGCAGCCCGGGGATACAAAACATTCAGTACTTC.

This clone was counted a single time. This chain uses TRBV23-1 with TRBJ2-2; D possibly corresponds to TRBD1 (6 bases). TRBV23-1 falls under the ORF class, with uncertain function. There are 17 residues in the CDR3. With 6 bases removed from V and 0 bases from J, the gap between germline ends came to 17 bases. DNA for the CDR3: TGCGCCAGCAGAAAAGGTGCAGGGGTTACGAACACCGGGGAGCTGTTTTTT. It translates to CASRKGAGVTNTGELFF.

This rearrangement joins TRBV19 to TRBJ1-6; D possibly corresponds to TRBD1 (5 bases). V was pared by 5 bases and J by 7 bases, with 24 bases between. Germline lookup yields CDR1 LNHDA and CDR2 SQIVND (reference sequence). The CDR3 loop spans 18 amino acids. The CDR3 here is CASSPMGGLAGRNSPLHF. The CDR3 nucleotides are TGTGCCAGTAGTCCTATGGGCGGTTTAGCAGGGCGCAATTCACCCCTCCACTTT.

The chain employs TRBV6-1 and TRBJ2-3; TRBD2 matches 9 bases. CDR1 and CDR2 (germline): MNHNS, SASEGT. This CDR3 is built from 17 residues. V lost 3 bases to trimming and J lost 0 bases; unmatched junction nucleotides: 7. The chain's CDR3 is CASSEPGTSISTDTQYF. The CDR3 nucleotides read TGTGCCAGCAGTGAGCCCGGGACTAGCATTAGCACAGATACGCAGTATTTT.